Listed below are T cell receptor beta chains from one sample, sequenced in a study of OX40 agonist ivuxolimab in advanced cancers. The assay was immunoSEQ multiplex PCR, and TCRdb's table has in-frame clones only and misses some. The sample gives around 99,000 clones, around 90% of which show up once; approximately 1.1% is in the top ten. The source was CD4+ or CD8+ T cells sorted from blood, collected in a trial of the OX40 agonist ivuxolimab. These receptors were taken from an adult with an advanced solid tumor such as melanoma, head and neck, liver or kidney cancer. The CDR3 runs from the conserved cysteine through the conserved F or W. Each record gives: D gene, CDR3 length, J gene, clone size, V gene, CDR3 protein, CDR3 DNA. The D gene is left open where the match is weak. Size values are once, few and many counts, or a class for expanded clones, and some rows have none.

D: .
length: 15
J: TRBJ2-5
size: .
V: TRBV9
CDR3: CASSVRTGGGETQYF
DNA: TGTGCCAGCAGCGTTCGGACGGGTGGCGGGGAGACCCAGTACTTC

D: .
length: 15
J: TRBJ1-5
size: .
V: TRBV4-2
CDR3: CASSQDPGGWQPQHF
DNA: TGTGCCAGCAGCCAAGACCCGGGGGGCTGGCAGCCCCAGCATTTT

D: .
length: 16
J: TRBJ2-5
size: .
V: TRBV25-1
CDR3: CASSDVLGGSGETQYF
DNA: TGTGCCAGCAGTGACGTTTTGGGGGGCAGCGGAGAGACCCAGTACTTC

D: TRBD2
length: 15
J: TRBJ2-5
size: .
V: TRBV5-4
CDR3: CASSFRLAGEETQYF
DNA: TGTGCCAGCAGCTTCCGACTAGCGGGAGAAGAGACCCAGTACTTC

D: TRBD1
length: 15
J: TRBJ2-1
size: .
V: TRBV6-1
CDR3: CASERQGNLGGEQFF
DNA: TGTGCCAGCGAAAGACAGGGGAATCTTGGGGGTGAGCAGTTCTTC

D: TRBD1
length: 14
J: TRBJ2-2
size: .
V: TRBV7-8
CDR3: CASSLTGFTGELFF
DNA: TGTGCCAGCAGTTTGACAGGGTTCACCGGGGAGCTGTTTTTT

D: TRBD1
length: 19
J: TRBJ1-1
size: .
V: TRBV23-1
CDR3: CASSQSSPDRESPIFEAFF
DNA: TGCGCCAGCAGTCAATCTTCCCCGGACAGGGAATCTCCTATCTTTGAAGCTTTCTTT

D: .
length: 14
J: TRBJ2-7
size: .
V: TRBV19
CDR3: CASSADERFYEQYF
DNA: TGTGCCAGTAGTGCGGACGAAAGATTCTACGAGCAGTACTTC

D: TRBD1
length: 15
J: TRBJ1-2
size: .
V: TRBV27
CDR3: CASSRTDRGRDGYTF
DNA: TGTGCCAGCAGTCGGACGGACAGGGGGCGGGATGGCTACACCTTC

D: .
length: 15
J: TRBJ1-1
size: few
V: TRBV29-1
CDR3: CSVEDLQRMNTEAFF
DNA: TGCAGCGTTGAAGATCTTCAGAGAATGAACACTGAAGCTTTCTTT

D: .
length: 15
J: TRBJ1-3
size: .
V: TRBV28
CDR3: CASSFGPTSGNTIYF
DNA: TGTGCCAGCAGTTTTGGTCCTACCTCTGGAAACACCATATATTTT

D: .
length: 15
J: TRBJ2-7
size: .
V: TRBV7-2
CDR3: CASSLSLAPTYEQYF
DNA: TGTGCCAGCAGCTTGAGCCTAGCGCCAACCTACGAGCAGTACTTC

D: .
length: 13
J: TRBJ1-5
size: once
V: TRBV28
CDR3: CASIPAAGQPQHF
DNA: TGTGCCAGCATCCCCGCGGCGGGACAGCCCCAGCATTTT

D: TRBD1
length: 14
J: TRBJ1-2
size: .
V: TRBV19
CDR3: CASSSRDRLYGYTF
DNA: TGTGCCAGTAGTAGCCGGGACAGGCTCTATGGCTACACCTTC

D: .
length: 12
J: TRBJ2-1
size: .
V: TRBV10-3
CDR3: CATSGAGGEQFF
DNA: TGTGCCACCTCCGGAGCCGGGGGTGAGCAGTTCTTC

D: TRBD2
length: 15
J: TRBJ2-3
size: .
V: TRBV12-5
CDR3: CASLLAGKWGDTQYF
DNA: TGTGCTAGTTTACTAGCGGGAAAGTGGGGAGATACGCAGTATTTT

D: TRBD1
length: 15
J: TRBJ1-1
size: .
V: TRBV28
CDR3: CASSLAGGIYPEAFF
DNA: TGTGCCAGCAGTTTAGCAGGGGGGATCTACCCTGAAGCTTTCTTT

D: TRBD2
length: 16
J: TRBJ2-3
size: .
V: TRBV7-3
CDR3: CASSPGTSGRLDTQYF
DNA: TGTGCCAGCAGCCCAGGGACTAGCGGGAGATTGGATACGCAGTATTTT

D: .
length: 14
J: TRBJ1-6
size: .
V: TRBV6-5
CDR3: CASSRRPGLEPLHF
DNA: TGTGCCAGCAGTAGGAGGCCGGGTTTGGAACCCCTCCACTTT

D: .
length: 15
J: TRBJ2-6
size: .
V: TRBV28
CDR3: CASSSGMSGANVLTF
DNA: TGTGCCAGCAGTTCCGGGATGTCTGGGGCCAACGTCCTGACTTTC

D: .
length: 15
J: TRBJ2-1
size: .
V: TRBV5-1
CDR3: CASSLGGSDYNEQFF
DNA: TGCGCCAGCAGCTTGGGAGGGAGTGACTACAATGAGCAGTTCTTC

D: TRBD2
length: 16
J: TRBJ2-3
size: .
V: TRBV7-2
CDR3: CASSLASSGRADTQYF
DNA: TGTGCCAGCAGCTTAGCGTCTAGCGGGAGGGCAGATACGCAGTATTTT

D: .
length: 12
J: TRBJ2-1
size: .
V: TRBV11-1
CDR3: CASSLSGNEQFF
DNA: TGTGCCAGCAGCCTAAGTGGCAATGAGCAGTTCTTC

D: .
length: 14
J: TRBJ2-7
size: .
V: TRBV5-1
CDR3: CASSLAPPAYEQYF
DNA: TGCGCCAGCAGCTTGGCTCCCCCTGCCTACGAGCAGTACTTC

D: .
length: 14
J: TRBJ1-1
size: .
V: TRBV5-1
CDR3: CASSLAGGETEAFF
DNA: TGCGCCAGCAGCTTGGCCGGAGGAGAGACTGAAGCTTTCTTT

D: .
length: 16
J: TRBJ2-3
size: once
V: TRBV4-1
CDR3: CASSQDADTPTDTQYF
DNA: TGCGCCAGCAGCCAAGATGCGGACACCCCAACAGATACGCAGTATTTT

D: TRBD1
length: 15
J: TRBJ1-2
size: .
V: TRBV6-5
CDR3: CASSYLRGQRHGYTF
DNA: TGTGCCAGCAGTTACTTACGGGGACAGAGACATGGCTACACCTTC

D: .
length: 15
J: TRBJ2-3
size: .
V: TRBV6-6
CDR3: CASSYRRDLTDTQYF
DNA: TGTGCCAGCAGTTACAGGCGCGACCTCACAGATACGCAGTATTTT

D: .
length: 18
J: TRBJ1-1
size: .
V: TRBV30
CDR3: CAWSVLGERGGRNTEAFF
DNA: TGTGCCTGGAGTGTACTCGGGGAACGCGGGGGCAGGAACACTGAAGCTTTCTTT

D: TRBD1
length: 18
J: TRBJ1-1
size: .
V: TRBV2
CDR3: CASSEEEQGEGMNTEAFF
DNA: TGTGCCAGCAGTGAAGAAGAACAGGGGGAGGGGATGAACACTGAAGCTTTCTTT

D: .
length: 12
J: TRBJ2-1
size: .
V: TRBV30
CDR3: CAWSTGSSEQFF
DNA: TGTGCCTGGAGTACGGGGAGTAGTGAGCAGTTCTTC

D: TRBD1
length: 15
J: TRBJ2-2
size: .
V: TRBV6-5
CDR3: CASSLQGLNTGELFF
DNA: TGTGCCAGCAGTTTACAGGGGTTGAACACCGGGGAGCTGTTTTTT

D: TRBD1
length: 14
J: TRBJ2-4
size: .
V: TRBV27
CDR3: CASSPNRGVNIQYF
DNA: TGTGCCAGCAGTCCGAACAGGGGGGTAAACATTCAGTACTTC

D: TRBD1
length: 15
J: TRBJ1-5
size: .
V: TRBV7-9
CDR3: CASSLGQGAHQPQHF
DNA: TGTGCCAGCAGCTTAGGACAGGGGGCCCATCAGCCCCAGCATTTT

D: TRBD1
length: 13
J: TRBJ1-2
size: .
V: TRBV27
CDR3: CASSDRVRSGYTF
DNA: TGTGCCAGCAGCGACAGGGTTCGGAGCGGCTACACCTTC

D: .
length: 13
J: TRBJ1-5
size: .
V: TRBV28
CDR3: CASSLLDAGPQHF
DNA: TGTGCCAGCAGTTTATTGGACGCAGGCCCCCAGCATTTT

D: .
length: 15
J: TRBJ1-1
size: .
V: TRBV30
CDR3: CAWRVSFRETPEAFF
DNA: TGTGCCTGGAGGGTTTCATTCAGGGAAACCCCAGAAGCTTTCTTT

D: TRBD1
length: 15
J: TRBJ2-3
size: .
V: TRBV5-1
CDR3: CASSLVGTGPYTQYF
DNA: TGCGCCAGCAGCTTGGTTGGGACAGGGCCGTATACGCAGTATTTT

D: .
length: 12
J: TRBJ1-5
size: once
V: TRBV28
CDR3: CASSSLNQPQHF
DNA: TGTGCCAGCAGTTCGCTGAATCAGCCCCAGCATTTT

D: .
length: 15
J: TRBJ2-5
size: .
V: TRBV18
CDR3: CASSPLDKTRETQYF
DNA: TGTGCCAGCTCACCCCTGGACAAAACGCGAGAGACCCAGTACTTC

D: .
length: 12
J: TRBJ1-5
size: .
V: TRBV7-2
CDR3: CASSPAGQPQHF
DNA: TGTGCCAGCAGTCCTGCCGGGCAGCCCCAGCATTTT

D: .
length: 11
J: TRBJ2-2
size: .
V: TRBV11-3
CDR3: CASSSEGELFF
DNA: TGTGCCAGCAGCTCGGAGGGGGAGCTGTTTTTT

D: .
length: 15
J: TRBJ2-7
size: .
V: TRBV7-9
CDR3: CASSFQAARFYEQYF
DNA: TGTGCCAGCAGCTTTCAGGCAGCGCGGTTCTACGAGCAGTACTTC

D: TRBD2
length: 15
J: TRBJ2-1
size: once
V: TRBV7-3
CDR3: CASSLASGRRNEQFF
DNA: TGTGCCAGCAGCTTAGCCAGCGGGAGAAGGAATGAGCAGTTCTTC

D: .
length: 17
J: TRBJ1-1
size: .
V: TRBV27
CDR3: CASSLIPGWGGSTEAFF
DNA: TGTGCCAGCAGTTTAATTCCCGGTTGGGGGGGAAGCACTGAAGCTTTCTTT

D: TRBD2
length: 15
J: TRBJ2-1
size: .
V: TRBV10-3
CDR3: CAIRGTSGSYNEQFF
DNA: TGTGCCATCAGGGGGACTAGCGGGAGTTACAATGAGCAGTTCTTC

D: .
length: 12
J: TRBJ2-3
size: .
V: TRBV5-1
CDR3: CASSPLPDTQYF
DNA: TGCGCCAGCAGCCCTCTCCCAGATACGCAGTATTTT

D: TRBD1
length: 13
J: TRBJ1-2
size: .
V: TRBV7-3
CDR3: CASSQTGVSGYTF
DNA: TGTGCCAGCAGCCAGACAGGGGTTAGTGGCTACACCTTC

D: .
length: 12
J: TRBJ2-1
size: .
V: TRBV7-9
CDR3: CASSSGSPEQFF
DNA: TGTGCCAGCAGCTCCGGGAGTCCTGAGCAGTTCTTC

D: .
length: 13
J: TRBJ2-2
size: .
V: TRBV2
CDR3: CASGGPGTGELFF
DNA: TGTGCCAGCGGGGGTCCGGGGACCGGGGAGCTGTTTTTT

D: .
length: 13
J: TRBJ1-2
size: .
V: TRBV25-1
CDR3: CASSEYAGNGYTF
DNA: TGTGCCAGCAGTGAATACGCCGGGAACGGCTACACCTTC

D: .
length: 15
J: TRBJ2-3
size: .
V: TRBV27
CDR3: CASSLASPGTDTQYF
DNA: TGTGCCAGCAGTTTAGCGTCACCCGGCACAGATACGCAGTATTTT